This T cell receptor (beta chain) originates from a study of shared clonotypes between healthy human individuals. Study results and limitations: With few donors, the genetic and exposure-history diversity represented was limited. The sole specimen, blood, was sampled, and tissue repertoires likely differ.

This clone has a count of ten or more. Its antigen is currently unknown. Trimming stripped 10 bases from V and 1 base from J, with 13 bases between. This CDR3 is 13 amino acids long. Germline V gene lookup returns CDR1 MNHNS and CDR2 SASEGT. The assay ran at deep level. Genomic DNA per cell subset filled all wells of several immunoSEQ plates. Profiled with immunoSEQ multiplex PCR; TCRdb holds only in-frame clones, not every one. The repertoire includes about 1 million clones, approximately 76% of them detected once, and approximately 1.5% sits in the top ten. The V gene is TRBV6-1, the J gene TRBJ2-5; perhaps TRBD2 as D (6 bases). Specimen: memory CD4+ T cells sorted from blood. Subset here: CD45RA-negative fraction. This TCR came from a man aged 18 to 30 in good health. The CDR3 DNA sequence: TGTGCCACCGGGCCGGGACTCCAAGAGACCCAGTACTTC. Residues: CATGPGLQETQYF.